The 22 T cell receptor beta chains in this list originate from one sample, sequenced in a study of STAT5B mutations in CD4+ large granular lymphocyte leukemia (dated by TCRdb to the early 2020s). Receptors were amplified or captured by the immunoSEQ multiplex PCR assay. Imported from immuneACCESS, the table was reduced by TCRdb to in-frame sequences with V and J called. These copies leave out some clones; in studies compared against another copy, an unresolved V gene accounts for under half, and the cause of the remainder is not known. In all, the sample holds more than 25,000 clones, and about four fifths of those were seen once. In total, the top ten clones hold around 0.33% of the sample. The sequenced sample consisted of CD4+ T cells from blood buffy coats. The source is a human donor in good health.

CDR3 amino acids: CASSELEQGLAEAFF. Written as DNA, the CDR3 is TGTGCCAGCAGTGAATTAGAGCAGGGTCTTGCTGAAGCTTTCTTT. This chain joins TRBV2 and TRBJ1-1; D perhaps matches TRBD1 (5 bases). The germline gives CDR1 SNHLY, CDR2 FYNNEI. Trimming left V 2 bases short and J 6 bases short, with 16 bases between. CDR3 length: 15 residues. The variable domain in full, completed from reference TRBV2 and TRBJ1-1, reads EPEVTQTPSHQVTQMGQEVILRCVPISNHLYFYWYRQILGQKVEFLVSFYNNEISEKSEIFDDQFSVERPDGSNFTLKIRSTKLEDSAMYFCASSELEQGLAEAFFGQGTRLTVV.

The CDR3 coding sequence is TGTGCCACGGCCCCCGTGGGTAATCAGCCCCAGCATTTT. Translated, it gives CATAPVGNQPQHF. V and J are TRBV10-3 and TRBJ1-5, with unresolved D. Per the germline V gene, CDR1 is ENHRY and CDR2 is SYGVKD. CDR3 length: 13 amino acids. V shed 10 bases and J shed 4 bases, with 14 bases lying between them.

V and J are TRBV4-2 and TRBJ2-1; 10 bases are a match to TRBD1. From germline, CDR1 is LGHNA and CDR2 YNFKEQ. The CDR3 spans 15 residues. V was clipped by 1 base and J by 8 bases; unmatched bases: 5. CDR3 bases: TGTGCCAGCAGCCAAGGACAGGGGGCGGTCGATGAGCAGTTCTTC. Residues: CASSQGQGAVDEQFF.

In regard to this clone: Distinct nucleotide sequences in the sample also encode this CDR3. J is TRBJ2-7 and V is TRBV5-1, with 14 bases lining up with TRBD2. Germline CDR1 reads SGHRS; CDR2 reads YFSETQ. The CDR3 consists of 16 residues. V dropped 1 base and J dropped 7; count of bases not matched to a gene: 7. In DNA form, the CDR3 reads TGCGCCAGCAGCTTGCCGGGACTAGCGGGAGCCAGTGAGCAGTACTTC. Residues: CASSLPGLAGASEQYF.

This sequence joins TRBV6-5 and TRBJ2-3; no clear D gene. Trimming shortened V by 10 bases and J by 6 bases, and 8 bases separated the two germline ends. The V gene's germline CDR1 is MNHEY and CDR2 SVGAGI. The CDR3 contains 10 residues. The CDR3 loop reads CATMMDTQYF. CDR3 bases: TGTGCCACCATGATGGATACGCAGTATTTT.

As regards this clone: One end of the junction does not line up with germline, which may come from a read error. The chain joins TRBV5-1 to TRBJ1-2, with D possibly TRBD1 on 5 matching bases. The CDR3 length is 15 residues. Germline V gives CDR1 SGHRS, CDR2 YFSETQ. The DNA of the CDR3 is TGCGCCAGCAGGTTGGAGAGGGGAGCTAACTATGGCTACACCTTC. This codes for CASRLERGANYGYTF. The variable domain in full, completed from reference TRBV5-1 and TRBJ1-2, reads KAGVTQTPRYLIKTRGQQVTLSCSPISGHRSVSWYQQTPGQGLQFLFEYFSETQRNKGNFPGRFSGRQFSNSRSEMNVSTLELGDSALYLCASRLERGANYGYTFGSGTRLTVV.

The chain combines TRBV2 with TRBJ2-2; 9 positions agree with TRBD1. The CDR3 consists of 14 residues. Trimming took 6 bases from V and 5 from J; bases not matched to a gene: 4. Germline loops: CDR1 SNHLY, CDR2 FYNNEI. CDR3 nucleotide sequence: TGTGCCAGCAGCCGACAGGGGGAAACCGGGGAGCTGTTTTTT. This gives the protein CASSRQGETGELFF.

The V and J genes are TRBV4-2 and TRBJ2-1; 7 bases are a match to TRBD1. The J segment lost 6 bases and the V segment lost 7 bases, leaving 6 bases of the junction unmatched. This CDR3 comprises 13 residues. The V gene's germline CDR1 is LGHNA and CDR2 YNFKEQ. The chain's CDR3 is CASKGAMANEQFF. The CDR3 DNA reads TGTGCCAGCAAGGGGGCGATGGCCAATGAGCAGTTCTTC.

The V call is TRBV19, the J call TRBJ2-5; 7 positions match TRBD1. Per germline, CDR1 LNHDA and CDR2 SQIVND (reference sequence). This CDR3 spans 15 amino acids. Germline trimming cut 5 bases from V and 5 bases from J; bases unmatched to any gene: 11. The CDR3 region has the DNA TGTGCCAGTAGTCCCCGGACAGGATTCGGGGAGACCCAGTACTTC. It encodes CASSPRTGFGETQYF.

J is TRBJ2-1 and V is TRBV18; D possibly corresponds to TRBD2 (6 bases). With 3 bases removed from V and 0 bases from J, the gap between germline ends came to 18 bases. Per germline, CDR1 KGHSH and CDR2 LQKENI. CDR3 length: 18 amino acids. The CDR3 sequence is CASSPLGGAESSYNEQFF. Written as DNA, the CDR3 is TGTGCCAGCTCACCCCTCGGGGGTGCGGAGAGCTCCTACAATGAGCAGTTCTTC.

A remark on this clone: One end of the junction fails to match germline, which may point to a read error. V usage is TRBV7-7 and J usage is TRBJ2-5, with 7 bases that match TRBD1. The CDR3 is made up of 13 amino acids. Germline CDR1 and CDR2: SSHAT and FNYEAQ (reference sequence). The CDR3 DNA reads as TGTGCTAGCAGCTCGACAGGGCCAGAGACCCAGTACTTC. It translates to CASSSTGPETQYF.

In this sample, this clone turned up a few times. The chain carries TRBV29-1 and TRBJ1-2; D might be TRBD1 (5 bases). Germline V gene lookup returns CDR1 SQVTM and CDR2 ANQGSEA. The CDR3 has 12 amino acids. CDR3 in amino acids: CRWGDVANGYTF. In DNA, the CDR3 is TGCAGGTGGGGGGACGTTGCTAATGGCTACACCTTC.

The chain combines TRBV4-1 with TRBJ2-5; D remains ambiguous. The V gene lost 1 base and the J gene lost 0 bases, with 12 bases spanning the gap. The CDR3 sequence is 16 residues long. The germline CDR1 and CDR2 sequences are MGHRA and YSYEKL. CDR3 sequence (DNA): TGCGCCAGCAGCCAAGTTCCCGGGCAGTACCAAGAGACCCAGTACTTC. Translation: CASSQVPGQYQETQYF.

The chain uses TRBV2 and TRBJ1-4; 7 bases fit TRBD1. After removal of 7 bases from V and 8 bases from J, the junction contained 13 bases not matched to a gene. CDR1 is SNHLY and CDR2 is FYNNEI in the germline V gene. The CDR3 is 15 residues long. CDR3 bases: TGTGCCAGCACGGGGGGAGACAGGGCCCGAGAAAAACTGTTTTTT. It translates to CASTGGDRAREKLFF.

The chain carries TRBV5-6 and TRBJ2-5; TRBD1 agrees at 9 bases. CDR3 size: 14 residues. Germline V gene data show CDR1 as SGHDT and CDR2 as YYEEEE. The V segment lost 1 base and the J segment 5 bases; nucleotides outside the gene matches: 3. Here the CDR3 reads CASSLKQGAETQYF. CDR3 sequence (DNA): TGTGCCAGCAGCTTGAAACAGGGGGCTGAGACCCAGTACTTC.

There are a few counts of this clone. The V call is TRBV6-5, the J call TRBJ2-2, with no clear D. The germline V gene has CDR1 MNHEY and CDR2 SVGAGI. The CDR3 is 12 amino acids. V gave up 3 bases and J gave up 6 bases, with 5 bases separating them. This CDR3 reads CASSYLSGELFF. The DNA of the CDR3 is TGTGCCAGCAGTTATTTGTCCGGGGAGCTGTTTTTT.

The genes are TRBV5-1 and TRBJ1-4, with 7 bases fitting TRBD1. CDR1 is SGHRS and CDR2 is YFSETQ in the germline V gene. The CDR3 contains 17 residues. V trimming: 1 base; J trimming: 7 bases; junction bases outside the gene matches: 13. CDR3 residues: CASSLLGQTVGTEKLFF. The CDR3 DNA is TGCGCCAGCAGCTTGTTGGGACAGACCGTCGGCACTGAAAAACTGTTTTTT.

The chain carries TRBV19 and TRBJ2-6, with D possibly TRBD1 on 5 matching bases. In germline, CDR1 is LNHDA, CDR2 SQIVND (reference sequence). V was pared by 6 bases and J by 0 bases, with 15 bases between. The length of the CDR3 is 17 residues. In DNA, the CDR3 is TGTGCCAGTAGCAAGAACAGGCCCCGCTCTGGGGCCAACGTCCTGACTTTC. This translates into CASSKNRPRSGANVLTF.

V is TRBV4-2 and J is TRBJ1-4; no clear D. The CDR3 consists of 14 residues. V lost 4 bases to trimming and J lost 7 bases, with 13 bases between them. CDR1 and CDR2 (germline): LGHNA, YNFKEQ. CDR3 in amino acids: CASSPQGRGEKLFF. In DNA, the CDR3 is TGTGCCAGCAGCCCCCAAGGCCGGGGTGAAAAACTGTTTTTT.

The rearrangement uses TRBV5-1 and TRBJ2-1, with unresolved D. This CDR3 contains 16 residues. The germline CDR1 and CDR2 sequences are SGHRS and YFSETQ. Deletions cut 0 bases from V and 0 bases from J, with 10 bases between. The CDR3 region is CASSLGVSSSYNEQFF. Here the CDR3 DNA reads TGCGCCAGCAGCTTGGGGGTCTCGAGCTCCTACAATGAGCAGTTCTTC.

On this clone: The junction shows a germline mismatch at one end, possibly a read error. The V call is TRBV27, the J call TRBJ2-7; tentative D call: TRBD2 (7 bases). The germline V gene encodes CDR1 MNHEY and CDR2 SMNVEV (reference sequence). The CDR3 extends over 16 amino acids. In DNA form, the CDR3 reads TGTGCCAGCAGTTTATTATCGGGGGGCAGGGACTACCAGCAGTACTTC. Translation gives CASSLLSGGRDYQQYF.

DNA for the CDR3: TGTGCCAGCAGCTCGAGGGGGGGGGCCGGCTATGGCTACACCTTC. Translation: CASSSRGGAGYGYTF. V and J are TRBV11-3 and TRBJ1-2; D may be TRBD1 (6 bases). V lost 4 bases and J 4 bases, leaving 16 bases between the germline ends. There are 15 residues in the CDR3. Germline CDR1 and CDR2: SGHNT and YENEEA. The whole variable domain, filled in from reference TRBV11-3 and TRBJ1-2, reads EAGVVQSPRYKIIEKKQPVAFWCNPISGHNTLYWYLQNLGQGPELLIRYENEEAVDDSQLPKDRFSAERLKGVDSTLKIQPAELGDSAVYLCASSSRGGAGYGYTFGSGTRLTVV.